The 16 T cell receptor beta chains presented below share a single source sample, sequenced in a study of CD4+ T cells in melanoma. TCRdb's copy holds only in-frame clones and misses some; the assay was immunoSEQ multiplex PCR. The profile shows tens of thousands of clones, about 70% of them singletons. The sample taken for sequencing was tumor tissue. The receptors stem from a human donor with melanoma.

The gene calls are TRBV6-6 and TRBJ2-5; D not resolved. V lost 6 bases to trimming and J lost 2 bases, with 10 bases between them. Germline V gives CDR1 MNHNY, CDR2 SVGAGI (reference sequence). This CDR3 region has 13 residues. In DNA form, the CDR3 reads TGTGCCAGCAGCGTGACCGGGCAAGAGACCCAGTACTTC. This sequence encodes CASSVTGQETQYF.

This clone has a handful of counts. The rearrangement joins TRBV4-1 to TRBJ2-7, with 9 bases that match TRBD2. CDR3 length equals 19 residues. Germline CDR1 reads MGHRA; CDR2 reads YSYEKL. J was trimmed by 3 bases and V by 1 base; bases with no gene match: 16. The CDR3 bases are TGCGCCAGCAGCCAAGTAAGTTCGAGCGGGGGGTCCTCGATCTACGAGCAGTACTTC. Translated, it gives CASSQVSSSGGSSIYEQYF.

This clone was seen just once. This chain uses TRBV27 with TRBJ1-1; no clear D. Trimming removed 5 bases from V and 1 base from J, with 11 bases in between. The CDR3 loop spans 14 amino acids. CDR1 and CDR2 from the germline V gene are MNHEY and SMNVEV (reference sequence). The CDR3 DNA sequence: TGTGCCAGCAGTCACGGCCCTCAGAACACTGAAGCTTTCTTT. Its translation: CASSHGPQNTEAFF.

The gene calls are TRBV15 and TRBJ1-1; D is uncertain. Germline V gene lookup returns CDR1 LNHNV and CDR2 YYDKDF (reference sequence). The CDR3 totals 14 residues. V was trimmed by 0 bases and J by 1 base, leaving 6 bases between them. CDR3 residues: CATSRDDGNTEAFF. The CDR3 DNA is TGTGCCACCAGCAGAGATGACGGGAACACTGAAGCTTTCTTT.

Only a few counts were recorded for this clone. The chain is built from TRBV6-1 and TRBJ2-7; D is possibly TRBD1 (6 bases). Germline lookup yields CDR1 MNHNS and CDR2 SASEGT. CDR3 length: 14 residues. The germline V and J ends were trimmed by 2 bases and 3 bases, with 11 bases remaining between them. The CDR3: CASSESGVDYEQYF. In nucleotides, the CDR3 is TGTGCCAGCAGTGAATCAGGGGTGGACTACGAGCAGTACTTC.

The sample holds many counts of this clone. The chain uses TRBV25-1 and TRBJ1-2, with TRBD1 matching 9 bases. CDR1 MGHDK and CDR2 SYGVNS come from the germline V gene. The CDR3 totals 12 residues. J gave up 2 bases and V 10 bases, and 2 bases lay outside the gene matches. The CDR3 loop reads CATGTGNYGYTF. The CDR3 DNA reads as TGTGCCACCGGGACAGGGAACTATGGCTACACCTTC.

The chain combines TRBV7-2 with TRBJ2-5; weak D call: TRBD1 (6 bases). V shed 5 bases and J shed 2 bases, with 9 bases lying between them. Per germline, CDR1 SGHTA and CDR2 FQGNSA. The CDR3 spans 13 residues. CDR3 loop: CASSRDIQETQYF. DNA of the CDR3: TGTGCCAGCAGCCGGGACATTCAAGAGACCCAGTACTTC.

The rearrangement joins TRBV19 to TRBJ2-1; 9 nucleotides agree with TRBD1. V was clipped by 2 bases and J by 8 bases; unmatched bases: 4. Germline V gene data show CDR1 as LNHDA and CDR2 as SQIVND (reference sequence). The length of the CDR3 is 14 residues. CDR3 loop: CASSISDRGDEQFF. The DNA for the CDR3 is TGTGCCAGTAGTATATCGGACAGGGGTGATGAGCAGTTCTTC.

The chain couples TRBV6-5 to TRBJ2-7; D is perhaps TRBD1 or TRBD2 (6 bases each). V lost 6 bases and J 1 base, leaving 16 bases between the germline ends. CDR1 is MNHEY and CDR2 is SVGAGI in the germline V gene. The length of the CDR3 is 15 residues. The DNA of the CDR3 is TGTGCCAGCAGATTGCTGCAGGGGAGGTCCTACGAGCAGTACTTC. It encodes CASRLLQGRSYEQYF.

The chain links TRBV5-5 to TRBJ1-1, with D maybe TRBD1 (6 bases). V dropped 1 base and J dropped 6 bases, with 13 bases sitting between them. The V gene's germline CDR1 is SGHKS and CDR2 YYEKEE (reference sequence). This CDR3 has 14 amino acids. CDR3 loop: CASSLNQGRPEAFF. The CDR3 DNA reads as TGTGCCAGCAGCTTGAATCAGGGGCGCCCTGAAGCTTTCTTT.

This chain uses TRBV28 with TRBJ2-3, with no clear D. Germline CDR1 MDHEN, CDR2 SYDVKM. Deletions cut 4 bases from V and 0 bases from J, with 8 bases between. This CDR3 has 14 residues. CDR3 residues: CASSSIGSTDTQYF. The DNA for the CDR3 is TGTGCCAGCAGTTCGATTGGAAGCACAGATACGCAGTATTTT.

This chain links TRBV11-2 with TRBJ2-5, with 7 bases fitting TRBD1. The V and J ends lost 2 bases and 5 bases, in that order; junction bases with no gene match: 11. CDR3 length: 16 residues. Germline CDR1 reads SGHAT; CDR2 reads FQNNGV. The CDR3 bases are TGTGCCAGCAGCTTATCACCCGACAGGGCATGGGAGACCCAGTACTTC. Protein: CASSLSPDRAWETQYF.

This chain links TRBV13 with TRBJ2-4; 8 bases align to TRBD2. Per germline, CDR1 PRHDT and CDR2 FYEKMQ (reference sequence). This CDR3 has 15 amino acids. Trimming took 3 bases from V and 8 from J; bases not matched to a gene: 9. As DNA, the CDR3 is TGTGCCAGCAGCTTCGGCGGGGGGCTACGGGACATTCAGTACTTC. Translation: CASSFGGGLRDIQYF.

The J gene is TRBJ1-4, the V gene TRBV27, with TRBD1 as a possible D gene (5 bases). The germline CDR1 and CDR2 sequences are MNHEY and SMNVEV (reference sequence). This CDR3 is 15 amino acids long. V shed 2 bases and J shed 2 bases, with 9 bases lying between them. The CDR3 loop is CASSLPEGTNEKLFF. The DNA of the CDR3 is TGTGCCAGCAGTTTACCGGAGGGGACTAATGAAAAACTGTTTTTT.

This clone appeared many times. This rearrangement joins TRBV5-1 to TRBJ2-7, with D possibly matching TRBD1 (6 bases). CDR1 is SGHRS and CDR2 is YFSETQ in the germline V gene. V was pared by 3 bases and J by 4 bases, with 11 bases between. The CDR3 has 13 amino acids. The CDR3 here is CASSSGVGYEQYF. The CDR3 bases are TGCGCCAGCAGCTCAGGGGTTGGGTACGAGCAGTACTTC.

V gene TRBV28 combines with J gene TRBJ1-4, with 7 bases aligning to TRBD1. CDR1 and CDR2 (germline): MDHEN, SYDVKM. There are 14 residues in the CDR3. J was trimmed by 5 bases and V by 3 bases; bases with no gene match: 3. CDR3 sequence: CASSFDRVNEKLFF. CDR3 sequence (DNA): TGTGCCAGCAGTTTCGACAGGGTAAATGAAAAACTGTTTTTT. Full variable domain (rest looked up from reference TRBV28 and TRBJ1-4): DVKVTQSSRYLVKRTGEKVFLECVQDMDHENMFWYRQDPGLGLRLIYFSYDVKMKEKGDIPEGYSVSREKKERFSLILESASTNQTSMYLCASSFDRVNEKLFFGSGTQLSVL.